The TCR beta chain described here comes from a study of blood T cell repertoires in COVID-19. About the study: Both acute and convalescent COVID-19 samples were obtained from the United States, Italy and Spain.

Assay: immunoSEQ multiplex PCR; the TCRdb copy retains only in-frame clones and omits some. The repertoire holds more than 200,000 clones, with 80% to 90% as singletons. V lost 6 bases to trimming and J lost 2 bases; unmatched junction nucleotides: 3. This CDR3 is built from 13 residues. The sequencing input was peripheral blood. The rearrangement links TRBV12-3 or TRBV12-4 to TRBJ2-5; 7 bases are a match to TRBD2. This clonotype was sampled from a man aged 40-55 years with active or convalescent COVID-19. CDR3 bases: TGTGCCAGCAGCCAGCGGGAACAAGAGACCCAGTACTTC. Translation: CASSQREQETQYF.